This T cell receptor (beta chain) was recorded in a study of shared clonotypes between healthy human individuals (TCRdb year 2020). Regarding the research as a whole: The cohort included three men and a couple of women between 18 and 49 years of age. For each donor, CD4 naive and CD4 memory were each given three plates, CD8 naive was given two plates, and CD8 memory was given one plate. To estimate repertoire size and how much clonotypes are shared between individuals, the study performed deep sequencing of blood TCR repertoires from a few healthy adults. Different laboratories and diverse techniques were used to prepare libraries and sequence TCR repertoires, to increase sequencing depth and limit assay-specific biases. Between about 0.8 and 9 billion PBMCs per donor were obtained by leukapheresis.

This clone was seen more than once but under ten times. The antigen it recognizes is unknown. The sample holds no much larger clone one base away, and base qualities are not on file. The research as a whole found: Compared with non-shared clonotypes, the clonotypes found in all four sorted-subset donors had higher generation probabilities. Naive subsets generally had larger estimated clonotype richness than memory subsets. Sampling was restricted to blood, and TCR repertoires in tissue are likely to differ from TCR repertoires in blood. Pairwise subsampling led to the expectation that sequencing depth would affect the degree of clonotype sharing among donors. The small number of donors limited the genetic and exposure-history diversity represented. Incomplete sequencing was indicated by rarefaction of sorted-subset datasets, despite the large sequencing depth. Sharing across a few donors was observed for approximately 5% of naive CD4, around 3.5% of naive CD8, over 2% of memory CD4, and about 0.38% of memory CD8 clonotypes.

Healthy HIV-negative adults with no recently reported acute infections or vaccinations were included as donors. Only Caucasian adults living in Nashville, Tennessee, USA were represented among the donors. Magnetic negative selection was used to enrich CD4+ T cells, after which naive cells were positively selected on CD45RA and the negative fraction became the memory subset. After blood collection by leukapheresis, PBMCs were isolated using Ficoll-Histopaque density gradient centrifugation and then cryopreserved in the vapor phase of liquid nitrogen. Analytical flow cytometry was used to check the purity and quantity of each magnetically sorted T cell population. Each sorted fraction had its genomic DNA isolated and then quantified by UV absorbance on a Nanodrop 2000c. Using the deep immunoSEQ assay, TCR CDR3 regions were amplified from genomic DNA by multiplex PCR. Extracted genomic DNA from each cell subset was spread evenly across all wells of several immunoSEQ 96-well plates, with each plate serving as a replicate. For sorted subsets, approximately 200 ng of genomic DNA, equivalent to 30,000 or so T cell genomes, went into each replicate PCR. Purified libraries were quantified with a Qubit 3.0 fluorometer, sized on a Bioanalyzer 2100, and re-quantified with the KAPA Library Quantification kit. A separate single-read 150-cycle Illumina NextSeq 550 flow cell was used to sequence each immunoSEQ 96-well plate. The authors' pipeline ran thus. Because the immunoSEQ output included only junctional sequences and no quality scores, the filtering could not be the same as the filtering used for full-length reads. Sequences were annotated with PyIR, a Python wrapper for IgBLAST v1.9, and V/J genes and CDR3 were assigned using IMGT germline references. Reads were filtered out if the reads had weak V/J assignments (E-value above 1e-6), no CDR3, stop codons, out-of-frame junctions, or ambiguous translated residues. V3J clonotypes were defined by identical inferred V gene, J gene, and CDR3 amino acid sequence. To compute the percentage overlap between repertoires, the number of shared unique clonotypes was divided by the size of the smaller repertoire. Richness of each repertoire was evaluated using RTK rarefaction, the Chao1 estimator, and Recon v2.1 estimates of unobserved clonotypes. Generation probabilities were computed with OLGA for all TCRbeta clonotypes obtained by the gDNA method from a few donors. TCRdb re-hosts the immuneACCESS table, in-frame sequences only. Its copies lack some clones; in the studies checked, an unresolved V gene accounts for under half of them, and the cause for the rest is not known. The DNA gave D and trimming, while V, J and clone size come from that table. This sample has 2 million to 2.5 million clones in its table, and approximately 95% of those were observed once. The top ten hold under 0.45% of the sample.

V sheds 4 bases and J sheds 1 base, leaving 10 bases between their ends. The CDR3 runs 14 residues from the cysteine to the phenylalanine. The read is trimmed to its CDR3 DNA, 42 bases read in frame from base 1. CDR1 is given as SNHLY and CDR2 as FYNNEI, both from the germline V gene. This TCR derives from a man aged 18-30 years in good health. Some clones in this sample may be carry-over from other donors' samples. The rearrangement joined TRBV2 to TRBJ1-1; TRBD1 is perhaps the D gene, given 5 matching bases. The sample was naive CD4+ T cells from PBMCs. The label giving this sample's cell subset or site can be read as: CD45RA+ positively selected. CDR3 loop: CASSVSRANTEAFF. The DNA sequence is TGTGCCAGCAGTGTTAGCAGGGCGAACACTGAAGCTTTCTTT.